The clone carrying this T cell receptor (beta chain) was counted between two and nine times. The data derive from a study of regulatory T cells in long-lasting Graves disease. Construction of the TCR beta libraries employed iRepertoire HTBI primers in conjunction with Arm-PCR of CDR3 regions. Each CDR3 protein is one row after TCRdb ran MiXCR on the multiplex PCR reads. The sample shows nearly 350,000 distinct CDR3 sequences, about 20% of them seen only once. Stated time point: persistent/refractory GD, antithyroid drugs over 5 years with positive TRAb. PBMCs were the source of the RNA used for TCR sequencing. Germline V gives CDR1 LNHDA, CDR2 SQIVND (reference sequence). This CDR3 has 14 residues. Trimming shortened V by 5 bases and J by 2 bases, and 10 bases separated the two germline ends.

The chain has TRBV19 and TRBJ1-5; D call uncertain. Sequences were derived from peripheral blood mononuclear cells (PBMCs), sampled when the disease was refractory, from a patient treated with antithyroid drugs. The clonotype comes from a female donor with Graves disease. The CDR3 sequence is CASSPQQGNQPQHF. The CDR3 bases are TGTGCCAGTAGTCCACAGCAGGGCAATCAGCCCCAGCATTTT.